Listed below are T cell receptor beta chains from one sample, sequenced in a study of radiation and T cells in renal cell carcinoma. The method was immunoSEQ multiplex PCR; TCRdb's version includes in-frame clones alone and lacks a portion of them. The sample has 120,000 to 150,000 clones; 88% are singletons. The sequencing here drew on blood, taken from a patient whose treatment included radiotherapy and nephrectomy. The receptors come from a woman between 70 and 85 years old with renal cell carcinoma. Both conserved end residues are part of each CDR3. A D gene is named only where the DNA matches it firmly. Some rows mark clone size as missing; the rest say once, few, many or name a class of expanded clone.

.	.	TRBV6-1	TRBJ1-1	TGTGCCAGCAGTCGGGGGGGAGTAGGGAGCACTGAAGCTTTCTTT	CASSRGGVGSTEAFF
.	.	TRBV11-2	TRBJ1-6	TGTGCCAGCAGCTTAGAAGGGGGGCATTCACCCCTCCACTTT	CASSLEGGHSPLHF
once	TRBD1	TRBV6-4	TRBJ2-1	TGTGCCAGCAGCGCCGGGACAGGGTTCGAGCAGTTCTTC	CASSAGTGFEQFF
.	TRBD1	TRBV19	TRBJ2-2	TGTGCCAGTAGTCTTCGGACAGGGGCGGACACCGGGGAGCTGTTTTTT	CASSLRTGADTGELFF
.	.	TRBV21-1	TRBJ2-1	TGTGCCAGCAGCAAAGCCGATTTAGGCAGTACCTACAATGAGCAGTTCTTC	CASSKADLGSTYNEQFF
.	.	TRBV18	TRBJ1-2	TGTGCCAGCTCACCCAGGGGCACCGCTAACTATGGCTACACCTTC	CASSPRGTANYGYTF
.	TRBD1	TRBV2	TRBJ1-2	TGTGCCAGCAGACGCCTTACAGGGGTGGAATTGTACGGCTACACCTTC	CASRRLTGVELYGYTF
.	TRBD1	TRBV30	TRBJ1-2	TGTGCCTGGAGTGCCGGGACAGGGGTTCGTAGCTATGGCTACACCTTC	CAWSAGTGVRSYGYTF
once	TRBD2	TRBV6-6	TRBJ2-3	TGTGCCAGCCCCGCCACGTGGGAGGGGCGCGGAGATACGCAGTATTTT	CASPATWEGRGDTQYF
.	TRBD2	TRBV5-4	TRBJ2-7	TGTGCCAGCAAAGGGTTGGGGAGGGGCGAGCAGTACTTC	CASKGLGRGEQYF
.	.	TRBV6-5	TRBJ1-2	TGTGCCAGCAGCCCGAGCCGGGACAAGTACTATGGCTACACCTTC	CASSPSRDKYYGYTF
.	TRBD1	TRBV7-9	TRBJ1-4	TGTGCCAGCAGCTACAGGGGGCGGAATGAAAAACTGTTTTTT	CASSYRGRNEKLFF
once	TRBD2	TRBV5-1	TRBJ2-7	TGCGCCAGCAGCTCGGAGCGGGGGCCACCCTACGAGCAGTACTTC	CASSSERGPPYEQYF
once	TRBD1	TRBV28	TRBJ2-2	TGTGCCAGCAGTTCCAGACAGGGCTTAGGCGGGGAGCTGTTTTTT	CASSSRQGLGGELFF
.	.	TRBV5-1	TRBJ2-7	TGCGCCAGCAGCTCGCTAAGCGGTTCCTACGAGCAGTACTTC	CASSSLSGSYEQYF
.	.	TRBV25-1	TRBJ1-1	TGTGCCAGCAGTGCGAGGCGCGCCCAGGACGCTTTCTTT	CASSARRAQDAFF
.	TRBD1	TRBV5-4	TRBJ1-2	TGTGCCAGCAGGCGGACAGGCCTAAACTATGGCTACACCTTC	CASRRTGLNYGYTF
once	TRBD2	TRBV5-1	TRBJ2-7	TGCGCCAGCAGCTTACAAGCGGGGCCCTCCTACGAGCAGTACTTC	CASSLQAGPSYEQYF
.	.	TRBV27	TRBJ1-1	TGTGCCAGTCAGGGGAGGGGTAGGGCTTTCTTT	CASQGRGRAFF
.	.	TRBV7-9	TRBJ2-1	TGTGCCAGCAGCCCGTCCAGGGAGCGTATCAATGAGCAGTTCTTC	CASSPSRERINEQFF
.	TRBD1	TRBV10-3	TRBJ2-7	TGTGCCATCAGGGGGGGACAGGCCTCCTACGAGCAGTACTTC	CAIRGGQASYEQYF
.	.	TRBV19	TRBJ1-1	TGTGCCAGTAGTGCGGGACAGAACACTGAAGCTTTCTTT	CASSAGQNTEAFF
.	TRBD1	TRBV27	TRBJ2-4	TGTGCCAGCAGTTTAGGGGGACAGGGCGAAAACATTCAGTACTTC	CASSLGGQGENIQYF
.	.	TRBV6-1	TRBJ2-2	TGTGCCAGCAGTGAAGTTGGATCACACACCGGGGAGCTGTTTTTT	CASSEVGSHTGELFF
.	.	TRBV6-6	TRBJ1-2	TGTGCCAGCAGTTACTCCCAGGGGTCTGGCTACACCTTC	CASSYSQGSGYTF
.	.	TRBV28	TRBJ1-2	TGTGCCAGCAGTTTATCCGGACGGAATAACTATGGCTACACCTTC	CASSLSGRNNYGYTF
few	TRBD1	TRBV28	TRBJ1-5	TGTGCCAGCAGTTTATCGGACAGGGCCGATCAGCCCCAGCATTTT	CASSLSDRADQPQHF
.	TRBD1	TRBV19	TRBJ1-2	TGTGCCAGTAGTATCCAGACAGGGGGTGACTATGGCTACACCTTC	CASSIQTGGDYGYTF
.	.	TRBV4-1	TRBJ1-3	TGCGCCAGCAGCCAAGACGTGGGTGGAGGGGGCTCTGGAAACACCATATATTTT	CASSQDVGGGGSGNTIYF
.	.	TRBV6-4	TRBJ2-3	TGTGCCAGCAGCGCGACGGGCCGCACAGATACGCAGTATTTT	CASSATGRTDTQYF
.	.	TRBV7-6	TRBJ1-4	TGTGCCAGCAGCTTAGACGCGGGGGCATTCGGGAAACTGTTTTTT	CASSLDAGAFGKLFF
.	.	TRBV2	TRBJ1-2	TGTGCCAGCAGCTTTAAATATGGCTACACCTTC	CASSFKYGYTF
.	.	TRBV5-1	TRBJ2-1	TGCGCCAGCAGTCTGGGGGGCGGCTACAATGAGCAGTTCTTC	CASSLGGGYNEQFF
.	TRBD1	TRBV5-6	TRBJ1-5	TGTGCCAGCAGCTTATACGACAGGGCTTATAGCAATCAGCCCCAGCATTTT	CASSLYDRAYSNQPQHF
.	TRBD1	TRBV28	TRBJ1-3	TGTGCCAGCAGAGGGACAGGGGAATACTCTGGAAACACCATATATTTT	CASRGTGEYSGNTIYF
.	.	TRBV28	TRBJ1-2	TGTGCCAGCAGTTTAGGGGGTGGGATTAACTATGGCTACACCTTC	CASSLGGGINYGYTF
.	.	TRBV27	TRBJ2-7	TGTGCCAGCAGTTTTATGGACCCAAGCTCCTACGAGCAGTACTTC	CASSFMDPSSYEQYF
.	.	TRBV7-3	TRBJ2-3	TGTGCCAGCAGCGTCTTACAGGGAGGAGGGACGCAGTATTTT	CASSVLQGGGTQYF
.	.	TRBV7-2	TRBJ2-3	TGTGCCAGCACCCCCACAGATACGCAGTATTTT	CASTPTDTQYF
.	.	TRBV9	TRBJ1-4	TGTGCCAGCAGCGTAGGAGATGTCGGGGGAAATGAAAAACTGTTTTTT	CASSVGDVGGNEKLFF
.	TRBD1	TRBV4-3	TRBJ2-7	TGCGCCAGCAGCCACCGGACAGGGACTTCCTCCTACGAGCAGTACTTC	CASSHRTGTSSYEQYF
few	.	TRBV9	TRBJ1-1	TGTGCCAGCAGCACCAGCGCCACTGAAGCTTTCTTT	CASSTSATEAFF
few	.	TRBV9	TRBJ2-1	TGTGCCAGCAGCCCGCTCTGGGTATACTCCTACAATGAGCAGTTCTTC	CASSPLWVYSYNEQFF
.	TRBD2	TRBV7-9	TRBJ2-1	TGTGCCAGCAGCAAGGCCCTAGCGGGGGGAATCTACAATGAGCAGTTCTTC	CASSKALAGGIYNEQFF
.	.	TRBV5-5	TRBJ1-6	TGTGCCAGCAGCTTTGACCCCTCCTATAATTCACCCCTCCACTTT	CASSFDPSYNSPLHF
.	.	TRBV29-1	TRBJ1-3	TGCAGCGCATCAGGACACATCTCTGGAAACACCATATATTTT	CSASGHISGNTIYF
.	.	TRBV10-3	TRBJ2-6	TGTGCCATCAGTGAGGGGATCACCTCTGGGGCCAACGTCCTGACTTTC	CAISEGITSGANVLTF
.	.	TRBV7-3	TRBJ1-1	TGTGCCAGCAGCTTCGGGGGGCTGAACACTGAAGCTTTCTTT	CASSFGGLNTEAFF
.	TRBD2	TRBV7-2	TRBJ2-1	TGTGCCAGCAGCCTCAGCGGGGGGCCCTACAATGAGCAGTTCTTC	CASSLSGGPYNEQFF